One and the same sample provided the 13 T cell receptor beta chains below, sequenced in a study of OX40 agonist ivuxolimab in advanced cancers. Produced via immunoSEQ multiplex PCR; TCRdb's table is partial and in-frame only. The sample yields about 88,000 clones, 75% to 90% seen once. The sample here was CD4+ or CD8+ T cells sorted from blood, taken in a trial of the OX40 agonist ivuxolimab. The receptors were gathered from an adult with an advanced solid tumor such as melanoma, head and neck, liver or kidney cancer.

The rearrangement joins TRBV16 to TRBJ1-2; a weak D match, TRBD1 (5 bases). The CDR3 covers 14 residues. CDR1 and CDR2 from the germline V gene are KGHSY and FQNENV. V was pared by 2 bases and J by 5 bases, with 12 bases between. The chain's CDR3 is CASSQTGTTYGYTF. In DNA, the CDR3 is TGTGCCAGCAGCCAAACCGGGACCACTTATGGCTACACCTTC. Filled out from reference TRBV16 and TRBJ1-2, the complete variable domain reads GEEVAQTPKHLVRGEGQKAKLYCAPIKGHSYVFWYQQVLKNEFKFLISFQNENVFDETGMPKERFSAKCLPNSPCSLEIQATKLEDSAVYFCASSQTGTTYGYTFGSGTRLTVV.

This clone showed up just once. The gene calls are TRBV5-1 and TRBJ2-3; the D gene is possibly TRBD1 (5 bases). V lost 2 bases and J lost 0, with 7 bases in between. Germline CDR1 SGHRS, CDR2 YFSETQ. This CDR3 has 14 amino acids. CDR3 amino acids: CASSLDSSTDTQYF. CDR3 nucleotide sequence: TGCGCCAGCAGCTTAGACAGTAGCACAGATACGCAGTATTTT.

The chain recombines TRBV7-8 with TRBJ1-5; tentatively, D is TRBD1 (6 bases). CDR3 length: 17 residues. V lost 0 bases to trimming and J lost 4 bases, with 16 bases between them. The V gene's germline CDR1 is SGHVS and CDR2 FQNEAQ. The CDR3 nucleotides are TGTGCCAGCAGCTTAGCGTGGGGCAGGGGAGGAAATCAGCCCCAGCATTTT. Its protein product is CASSLAWGRGGNQPQHF. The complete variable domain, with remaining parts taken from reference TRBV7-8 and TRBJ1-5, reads GAGVSQSPRYKVAKRGQDVALRCDPISGHVSLFWYQQALGQGPEFLTYFQNEAQLDKSGLPSDRFFAERPEGSVSTLKIQRTQQEDSAVYLCASSLAWGRGGNQPQHFGDGTRLSIL.

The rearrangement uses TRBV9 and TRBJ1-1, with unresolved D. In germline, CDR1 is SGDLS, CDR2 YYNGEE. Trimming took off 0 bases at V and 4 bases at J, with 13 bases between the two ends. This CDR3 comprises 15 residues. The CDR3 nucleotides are TGTGCCAGCAGCGTAGGCCCGGGAGGGAGCACTGAAGCTTTCTTT. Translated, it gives CASSVGPGGSTEAFF.

The DNA for the CDR3 is TGTGCCAGCCGTGACAGGATTACCACCGGGGAGCTGTTTTTT. It is translated as CASRDRITTGELFF. This sequence joins TRBV21-1 and TRBJ2-2; the D segment call TRBD1 is taken from the table without a DNA check. TRBV21-1 is recorded as a pseudogene. The CDR3 consists of 14 residues.

CDR3 loop: CASSPNTGHSGAYEQYF. The DNA of the CDR3 is TGTGCCAGCTCACCAAATACGGGCCATAGCGGGGCCTACGAGCAGTACTTC. The chain employs TRBV18 and TRBJ2-7; 8 nucleotides agree with TRBD2. V was pared by 2 bases and J by 2 bases, with 11 bases of the junction left unmatched. CDR1 KGHSH and CDR2 LQKENI come from the germline V gene. CDR3 size: 17 residues.

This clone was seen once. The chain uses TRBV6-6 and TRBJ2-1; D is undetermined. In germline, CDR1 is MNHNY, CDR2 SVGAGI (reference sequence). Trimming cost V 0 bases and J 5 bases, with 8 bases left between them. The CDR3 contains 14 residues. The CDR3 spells CASSYSAVNNEQFF. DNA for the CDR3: TGTGCCAGCAGTTACTCGGCGGTGAACAATGAGCAGTTCTTC.

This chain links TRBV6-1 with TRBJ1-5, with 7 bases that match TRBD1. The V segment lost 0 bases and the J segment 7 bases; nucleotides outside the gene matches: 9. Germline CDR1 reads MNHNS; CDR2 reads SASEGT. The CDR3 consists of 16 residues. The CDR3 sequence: CASSEAPTGPRQPQHF. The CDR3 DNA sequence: TGTGCCAGCAGTGAAGCCCCGACAGGGCCAAGGCAGCCCCAGCATTTT.

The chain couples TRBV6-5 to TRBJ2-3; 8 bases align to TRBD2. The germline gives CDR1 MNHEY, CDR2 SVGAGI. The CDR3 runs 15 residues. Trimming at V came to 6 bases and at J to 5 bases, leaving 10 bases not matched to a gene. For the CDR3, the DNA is TGTGCCAGCAGAGCTAGCGGGTTACGACGAGATACGCAGTATTTT. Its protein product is CASRASGLRRDTQYF.

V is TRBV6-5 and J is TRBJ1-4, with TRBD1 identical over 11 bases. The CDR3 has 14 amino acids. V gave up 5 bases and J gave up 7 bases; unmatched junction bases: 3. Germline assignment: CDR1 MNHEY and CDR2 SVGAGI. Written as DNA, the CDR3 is TGTGCCAGCAGTCCCGGGACAGGGGGTGAAAAACTGTTTTTT. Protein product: CASSPGTGGEKLFF.

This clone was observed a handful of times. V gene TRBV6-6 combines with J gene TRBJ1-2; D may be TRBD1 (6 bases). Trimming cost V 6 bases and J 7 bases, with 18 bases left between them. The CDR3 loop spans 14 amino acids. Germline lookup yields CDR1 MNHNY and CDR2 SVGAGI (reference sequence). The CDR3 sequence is CASRDLGATGGYTF. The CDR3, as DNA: TGTGCCAGCAGGGACTTGGGGGCTACCGGTGGCTACACCTTC.

DNA of the CDR3: TGTGCCAGCAGCCGGGACGCACGAAACACCATATATTTT. Its translation: CASSRDARNTIYF. This chain links TRBV11-3 with TRBJ1-3, with D possibly matching TRBD1 (5 bases). Looked up from germline, CDR1 is SGHNT and CDR2 is YENEEA. V was pared by 5 bases and J by 5 bases, with 10 bases between. The CDR3 is made up of 13 amino acids.

The CDR3 region has the DNA TGTGCCAGCAGAGACAGCTATCAGCCCCAGCATTTT. As protein: CASRDSYQPQHF. The chain links TRBV2 to TRBJ1-5; the D gene is possibly TRBD1 (5 bases). Deletions cut 6 bases from V and 5 bases from J, with 8 bases between. This CDR3 region has 12 residues. Looked up from germline, CDR1 is SNHLY and CDR2 is FYNNEI.